Included here is one TCR beta chain sequence, with context. Its cognate antigen has yet to be identified. Base qualities were left out, and no much larger clone turns up one base away. TCRbeta CDR3 regions were amplified from genomic DNA using the immunoSEQ Assay, a bias-controlled multiplex PCR. Per the authors' processing: Within the assay, amplification of reference gene primers was used to estimate how many nucleated cells each sample contained. Sequence reads were collapsed and filtered to measure the absolute abundance of every unique TCRbeta CDR3 rearrangement. For each sample, productive Simpson clonality was calculated as the square root of Simpson's diversity index across productive rearrangements. Here the immuneACCESS table is served through TCRdb, limited to in-frame sequences with V and J called. Missing clones are a known gap in these copies; in checked studies unresolved V genes cover under half, and the rest lacks a known reason. That table furnishes V, J and clone size, whereas the DNA furnished D and trimming. For this sample the table gives roughly 68,000 clones, of which over 75% were detected only once. Together, the top ten hold around 7.8% of the sample.

Cut back by 2 bases and 4 bases, the V and J ends lie 9 bases apart. The germline V gene (reference sequence) supplies CDR1 LGHDT and CDR2 YNNKEL. From the cysteine up to the phenylalanine, the CDR3 has a length of 15 residues. Only the CDR3 DNA is retained, 45 bases long and in frame from the first base. This specimen belongs to a study of blood T cell repertoires in COVID-19 (dated by TCRdb to 2020 to 2022). In terms of the full investigation: Samples covering the acute and convalescent phases of COVID-19 were provided by collaborators in the United States, Italy and Spain. The prospective study material was composed of cDNA or gDNA derived from T cells, B-cell-depleted T cells, or PBMCs. Deeply sampled blood TCRbeta repertoires from subjects exposed to, actively infected with, or recovered from COVID-19 were included in the dataset. The repertoires were released in a freely available public database intended as a resource for research on the immune response to SARS-CoV-2. Samples were obtained from the ongoing ImmuneRACE study (first 160 participants) and from some 1,200 subjects provided by 6 global collaborators. A de-identified subject ID, COVID-19 status, age in years and sex were almost always included in the sample metadata. Where HLA class I and class II types were available, the types were taken from metadata supplied by the sample provider, not from assay-based typing.

In Seattle, one collaborating source enrolled patients while the infection was active and tracked those patients longitudinally over the course of disease. Whole blood was collected in K2EDTA tubes by collaborating institutions according to the institutions' own protocols. For TCRbeta analysis, collaborator samples were shipped as frozen whole blood, as isolated PBMCs, or as DNA extracted from either sample type. General study outcomes and caveats: How much clinical and demographic metadata was included differed by source and by participant, and the metadata was provided uncurated.

Here the chain combines TRBV3-1 (or the pseudogene TRBV3-2) and TRBJ2-6; TRBD2 is a possible D gene, resting on 6 matching bases. The sequencing input was peripheral blood. This clonotype was sampled from a middle-aged man with COVID-19, enrolled during active disease. In nucleotides, the sequence is TGTGCCAGCAGCCAACGGGGGTCAGGGGCCAACGTCCTGACTTTC. Translated, it reads CASSQRGSGANVLTF.